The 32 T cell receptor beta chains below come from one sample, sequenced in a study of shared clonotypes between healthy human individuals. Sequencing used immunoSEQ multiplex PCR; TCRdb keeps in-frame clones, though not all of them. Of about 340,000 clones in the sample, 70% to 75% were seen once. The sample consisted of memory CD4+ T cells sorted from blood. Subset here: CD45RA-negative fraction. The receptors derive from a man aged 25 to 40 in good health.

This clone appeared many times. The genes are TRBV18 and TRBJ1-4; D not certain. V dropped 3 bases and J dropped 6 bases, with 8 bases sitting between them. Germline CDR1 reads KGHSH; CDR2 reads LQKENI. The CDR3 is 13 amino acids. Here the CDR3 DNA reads TGTGCCAGCTCACCGCAAGGGCATGAAAAACTGTTTTTT. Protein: CASSPQGHEKLFF.

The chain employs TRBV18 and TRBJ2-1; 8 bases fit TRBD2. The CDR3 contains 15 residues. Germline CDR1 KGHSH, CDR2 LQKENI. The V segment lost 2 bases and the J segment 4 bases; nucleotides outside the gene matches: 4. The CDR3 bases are TGTGCCAGCTCACCAATCCGGGAGGGGTACAATGAGCAGTTCTTC. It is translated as CASSPIREGYNEQFF.

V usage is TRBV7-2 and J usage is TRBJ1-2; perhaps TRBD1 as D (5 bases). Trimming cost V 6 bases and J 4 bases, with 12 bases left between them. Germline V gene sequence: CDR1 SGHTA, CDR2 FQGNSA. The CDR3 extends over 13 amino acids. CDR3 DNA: TGTGCCAGCAGTCGTGGGGGGTCCTATGGCTACACCTTC. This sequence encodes CASSRGGSYGYTF.

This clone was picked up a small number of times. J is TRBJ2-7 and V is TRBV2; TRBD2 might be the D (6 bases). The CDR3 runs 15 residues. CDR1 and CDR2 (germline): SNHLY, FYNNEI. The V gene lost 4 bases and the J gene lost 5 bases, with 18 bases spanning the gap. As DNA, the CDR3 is TGTGCCAGCAGTGTTATCCAGGGACTGGCCCACGAGCAGTACTTC. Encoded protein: CASSVIQGLAHEQYF.

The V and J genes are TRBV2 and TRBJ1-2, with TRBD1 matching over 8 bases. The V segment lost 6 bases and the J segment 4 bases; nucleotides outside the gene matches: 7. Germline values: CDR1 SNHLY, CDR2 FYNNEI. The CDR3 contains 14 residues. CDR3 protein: CASRPGTGFYGYTF. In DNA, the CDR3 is TGTGCCAGCAGGCCCGGGACAGGATTCTATGGCTACACCTTC.

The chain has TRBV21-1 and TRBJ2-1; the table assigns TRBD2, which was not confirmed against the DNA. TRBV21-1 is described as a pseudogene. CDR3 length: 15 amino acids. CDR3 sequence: CASSAAGYSYNEQFF. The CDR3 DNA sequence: TGTGCCAGCAGCGCTGCGGGGTACTCCTACAATGAGCAGTTCTTC.

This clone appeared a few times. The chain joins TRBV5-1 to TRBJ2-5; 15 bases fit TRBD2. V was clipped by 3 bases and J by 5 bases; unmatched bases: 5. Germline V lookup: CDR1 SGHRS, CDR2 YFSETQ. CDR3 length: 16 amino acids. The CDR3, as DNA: TGCGCCAGCAGCTCAGGACTAGCGGGAGGGGGCGAGACCCAGTACTTC. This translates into CASSSGLAGGGETQYF.

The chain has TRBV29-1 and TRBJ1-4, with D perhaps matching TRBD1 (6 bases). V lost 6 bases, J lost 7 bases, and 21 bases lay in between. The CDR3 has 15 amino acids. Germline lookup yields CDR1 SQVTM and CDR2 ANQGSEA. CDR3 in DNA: TGCAGCGTCCTTCACCGGGGCCAGGGGCGTGAAAAACTGTTTTTT. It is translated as CSVLHRGQGREKLFF.

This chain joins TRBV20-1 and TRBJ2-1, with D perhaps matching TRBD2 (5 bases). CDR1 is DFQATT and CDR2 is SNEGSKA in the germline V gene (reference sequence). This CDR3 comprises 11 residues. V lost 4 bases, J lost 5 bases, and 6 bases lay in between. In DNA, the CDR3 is TGCAGTGCTATCGGGGACAATGAGCAGTTCTTC. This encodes CSAIGDNEQFF.

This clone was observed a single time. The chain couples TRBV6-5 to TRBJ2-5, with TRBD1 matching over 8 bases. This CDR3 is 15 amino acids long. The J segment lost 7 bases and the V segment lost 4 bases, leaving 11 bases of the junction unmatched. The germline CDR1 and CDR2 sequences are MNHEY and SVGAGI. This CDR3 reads CASSLPGQGLGTQYF. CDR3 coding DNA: TGTGCCAGCAGTTTGCCTGGACAGGGTTTGGGGACCCAGTACTTC.

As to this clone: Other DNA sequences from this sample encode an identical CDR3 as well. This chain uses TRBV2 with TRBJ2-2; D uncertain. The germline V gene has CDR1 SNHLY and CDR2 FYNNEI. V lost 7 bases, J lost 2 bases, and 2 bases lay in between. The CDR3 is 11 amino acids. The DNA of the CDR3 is TGTGCCAGCACTAACACCGGGGAGCTGTTTTTT. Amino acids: CASTNTGELFF. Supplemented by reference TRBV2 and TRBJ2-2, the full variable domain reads EPEVTQTPSHQVTQMGQEVILRCVPISNHLYFYWYRQILGQKVEFLVSFYNNEISEKSEIFDDQFSVERPDGSNFTLKIRSTKLEDSAMYFCASTNTGELFFGEGSRLTVL.

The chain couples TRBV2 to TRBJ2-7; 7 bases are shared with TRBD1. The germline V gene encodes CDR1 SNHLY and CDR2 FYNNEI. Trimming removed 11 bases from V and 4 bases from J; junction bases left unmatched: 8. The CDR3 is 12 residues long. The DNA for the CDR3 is TGTGCCCTAAAACAGGGGATATACGAGCAGTACTTC. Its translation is CALKQGIYEQYF.

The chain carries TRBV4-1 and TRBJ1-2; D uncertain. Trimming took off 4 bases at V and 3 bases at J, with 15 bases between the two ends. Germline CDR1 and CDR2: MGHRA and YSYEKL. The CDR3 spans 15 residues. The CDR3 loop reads CASSPIGRVDYGYTF. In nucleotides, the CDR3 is TGCGCCAGCAGCCCAATTGGGCGCGTGGACTATGGCTACACCTTC.

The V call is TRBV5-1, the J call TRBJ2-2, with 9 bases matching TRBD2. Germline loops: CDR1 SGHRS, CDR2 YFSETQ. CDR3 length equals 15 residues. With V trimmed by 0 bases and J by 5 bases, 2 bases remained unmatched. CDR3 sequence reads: CASSLGSGGTGELFF. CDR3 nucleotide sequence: TGCGCCAGCAGCTTGGGGAGCGGGGGGACCGGGGAGCTGTTTTTT.

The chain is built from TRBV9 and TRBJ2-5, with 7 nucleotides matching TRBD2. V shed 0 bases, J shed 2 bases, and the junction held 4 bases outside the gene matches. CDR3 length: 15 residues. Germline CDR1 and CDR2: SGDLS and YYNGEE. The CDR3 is CASSVGDYSQETQYF. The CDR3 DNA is TGTGCCAGCAGCGTAGGGGACTATTCACAAGAGACCCAGTACTTC. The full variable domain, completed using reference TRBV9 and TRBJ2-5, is DSGVTQTPKHLITATGQRVTLRCSPRSGDLSVYWYQQSLDQGLQFLIQYYNGEERAKGNILERFSAQQFPDLHSELNLSSLELGDSALYFCASSVGDYSQETQYFGPGTRLLVL.

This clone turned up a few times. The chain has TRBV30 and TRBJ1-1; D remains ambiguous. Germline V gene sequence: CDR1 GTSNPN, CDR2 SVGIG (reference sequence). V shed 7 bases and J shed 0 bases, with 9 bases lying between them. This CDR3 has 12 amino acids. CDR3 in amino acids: CASRTVNTEAFF. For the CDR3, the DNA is TGTGCCTCCCGGACTGTGAACACTGAAGCTTTCTTT.

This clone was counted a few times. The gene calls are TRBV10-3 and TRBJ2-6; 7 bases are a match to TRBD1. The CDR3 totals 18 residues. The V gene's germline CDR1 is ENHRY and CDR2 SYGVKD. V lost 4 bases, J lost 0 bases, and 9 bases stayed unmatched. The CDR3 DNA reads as TGTGCCATCAGTGGACAGGGCTTAAGTAACTCTGGGGCCAACGTCCTGACTTTC. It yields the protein CAISGQGLSNSGANVLTF.

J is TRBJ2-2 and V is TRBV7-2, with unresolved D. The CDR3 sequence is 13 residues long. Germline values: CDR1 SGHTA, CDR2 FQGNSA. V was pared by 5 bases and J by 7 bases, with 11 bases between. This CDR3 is CASSRFISGELFF. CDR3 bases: TGTGCCAGCAGCCGATTTATAAGCGGGGAGCTGTTTTTT.

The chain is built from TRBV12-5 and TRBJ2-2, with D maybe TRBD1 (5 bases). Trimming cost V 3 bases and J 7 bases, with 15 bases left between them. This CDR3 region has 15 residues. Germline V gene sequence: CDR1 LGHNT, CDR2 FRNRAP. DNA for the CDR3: TGTGCTAGTGGTTTTGGGGCAGGGTCGATCGGGGAGCTGTTTTTT. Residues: CASGFGAGSIGELFF.

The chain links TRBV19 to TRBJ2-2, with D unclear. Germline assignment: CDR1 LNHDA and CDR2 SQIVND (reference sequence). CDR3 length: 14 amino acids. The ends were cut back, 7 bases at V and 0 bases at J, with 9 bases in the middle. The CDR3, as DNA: TGTGCCAGTAATAACAGAGCGAACACCGGGGAGCTGTTTTTT. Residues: CASNNRANTGELFF.

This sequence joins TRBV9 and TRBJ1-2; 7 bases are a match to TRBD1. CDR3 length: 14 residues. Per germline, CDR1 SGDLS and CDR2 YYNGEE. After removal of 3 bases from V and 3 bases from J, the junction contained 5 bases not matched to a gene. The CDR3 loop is CASSEGTDYYGYTF. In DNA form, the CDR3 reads TGTGCCAGCAGCGAGGGGACAGATTACTATGGCTACACCTTC.

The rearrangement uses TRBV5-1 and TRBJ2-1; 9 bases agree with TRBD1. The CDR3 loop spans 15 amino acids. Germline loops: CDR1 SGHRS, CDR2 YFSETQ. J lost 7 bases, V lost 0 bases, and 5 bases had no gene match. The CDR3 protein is CASSLGDRDLNEQFF. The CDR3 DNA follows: TGCGCCAGCAGCTTGGGGGACAGGGATCTTAATGAGCAGTTCTTC.

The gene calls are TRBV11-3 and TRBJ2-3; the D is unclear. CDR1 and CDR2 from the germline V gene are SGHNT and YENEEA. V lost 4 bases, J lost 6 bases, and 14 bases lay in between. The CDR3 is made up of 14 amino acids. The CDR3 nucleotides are TGTGCCAGCAGCTCCGATCGTTCATCTGATACGCAGTATTTT. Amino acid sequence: CASSSDRSSDTQYF.

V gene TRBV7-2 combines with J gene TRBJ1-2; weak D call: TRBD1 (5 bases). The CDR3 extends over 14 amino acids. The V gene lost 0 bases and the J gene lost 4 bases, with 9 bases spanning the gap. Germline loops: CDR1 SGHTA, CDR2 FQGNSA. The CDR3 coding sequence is TGTGCCAGCAGCTTAGCCCCAGGGCTCTATGGCTACACCTTC. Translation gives CASSLAPGLYGYTF.

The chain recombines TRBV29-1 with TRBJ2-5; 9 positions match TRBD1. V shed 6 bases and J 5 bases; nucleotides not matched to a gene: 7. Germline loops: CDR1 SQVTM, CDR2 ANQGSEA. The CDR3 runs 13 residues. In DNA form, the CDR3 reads TGCAGCGTCGACAGGGGGTCTATCGAGACCCAGTACTTC. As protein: CSVDRGSIETQYF. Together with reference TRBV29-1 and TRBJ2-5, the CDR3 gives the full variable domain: SAVISQKPSRDICQRGTSLTIQCQVDSQVTMMFWYRQQPGQSLTLIATANQGSEATYESGFVIDKFPISRPNLTFSTLTVSNMSPEDSSIYLCSVDRGSIETQYFGPGTRLLVL.

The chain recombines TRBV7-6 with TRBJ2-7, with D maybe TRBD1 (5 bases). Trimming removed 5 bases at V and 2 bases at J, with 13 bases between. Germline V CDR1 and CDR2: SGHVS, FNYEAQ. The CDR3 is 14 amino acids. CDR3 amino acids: CASSQGPLTYEQYF. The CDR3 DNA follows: TGTGCCAGCAGCCAGGGCCCGCTCACCTACGAGCAGTACTTC.

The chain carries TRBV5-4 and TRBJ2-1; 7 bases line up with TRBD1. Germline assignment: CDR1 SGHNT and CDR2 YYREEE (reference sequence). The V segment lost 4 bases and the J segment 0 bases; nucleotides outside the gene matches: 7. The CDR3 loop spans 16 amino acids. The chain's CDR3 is CASSIGGPSSYNEQFF. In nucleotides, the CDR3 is TGTGCCAGCAGCATAGGGGGCCCGAGCTCCTACAATGAGCAGTTCTTC.

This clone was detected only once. The CDR3 reads CASREITGNTIYF. The CDR3 DNA sequence: TGTGCCAGCAGGGAGATCACTGGAAACACCATATATTTT. The chain uses TRBV7-9 and TRBJ1-3; D is undetermined. The germline CDR1 and CDR2 sequences are SEHNR and FQNEAQ (reference sequence). Trimming shortened V by 6 bases and J by 2 bases, and 8 bases separated the two germline ends. The CDR3 sequence is 13 residues long.

Here the CDR3 reads CASGVGDVTQYF. CDR3 nucleotides: TGTGCCTCGGGAGTTGGTGATGTGACCCAGTACTTC. The chain has TRBV19 and TRBJ2-5, with D maybe TRBD2 (6 bases). The germline V gene has CDR1 LNHDA and CDR2 SQIVND (reference sequence). This CDR3 spans 12 amino acids. Trimming pared 11 bases from V and 7 bases from J, leaving 17 bases between.

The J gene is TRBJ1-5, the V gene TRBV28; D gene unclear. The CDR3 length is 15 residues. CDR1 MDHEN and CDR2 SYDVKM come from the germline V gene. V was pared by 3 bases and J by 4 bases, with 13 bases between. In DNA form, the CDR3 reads TGTGCCAGCAGTTTCGGCAGTTTCTATAATCAGCCCCAGCATTTT. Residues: CASSFGSFYNQPQHF.

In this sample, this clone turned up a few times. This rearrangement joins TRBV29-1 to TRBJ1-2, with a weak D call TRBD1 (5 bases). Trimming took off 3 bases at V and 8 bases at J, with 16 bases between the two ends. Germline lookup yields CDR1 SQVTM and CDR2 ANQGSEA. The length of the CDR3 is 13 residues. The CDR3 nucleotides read TGCAGCGTTGATCTGGGGCCAGGCTCCGGCTACACCTTC. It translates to CSVDLGPGSGYTF. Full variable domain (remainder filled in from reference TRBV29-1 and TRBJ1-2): SAVISQKPSRDICQRGTSLTIQCQVDSQVTMMFWYRQQPGQSLTLIATANQGSEATYESGFVIDKFPISRPNLTFSTLTVSNMSPEDSSIYLCSVDLGPGSGYTFGSGTRLTVV.

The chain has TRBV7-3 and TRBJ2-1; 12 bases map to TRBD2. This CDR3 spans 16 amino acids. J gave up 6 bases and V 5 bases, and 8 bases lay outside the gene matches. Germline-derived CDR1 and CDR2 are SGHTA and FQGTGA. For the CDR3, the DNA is TGTGCCAGCAGCCACAGCCTAGCGGGAGGGTCCAATGAGCAGTTCTTC. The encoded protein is CASSHSLAGGSNEQFF.